This record covers a single TCR beta chain. Antigen: not known. The PCR contained 60 Vbeta and 13 Jbeta primers. The protocol was immunoSEQ multiplex PCR, while the TCRdb copy is restricted to in-frame clones and leaves out a portion. The table includes some 120,000 clones, about 80% detected once. The sample is drawn from a study of cytomegalovirus exposure and HLA in healthy donors. Study-level background: A previous analysis identified 117 million unique TCR beta sequences derived from roughly 180 million T cells. Findings and caveats of the study: Later analysis demonstrated an association between a missense DCLRE1C variant and TCR beta V- and J-gene trimming.

This TCR was sampled from a man in his thirties or forties in good health and CMV-seronegative. Sequencing was carried out using PBMCs.

The CDR3 DNA sequence: TGCGCCAGCAGCTTGGGTAGCGGCTACGAGCAGTACTTC. Translated: CASSLGSGYEQYF. V and J are TRBV5-1 and TRBJ2-7; TRBD2 is a possible D gene (6 bases). CDR3 length: 13 residues. Trimming stripped 0 bases from V and 3 bases from J, with 7 bases between. Looked up from germline, CDR1 is SGHRS and CDR2 is YFSETQ.